This T cell receptor (beta chain) came from a study of T cell responses to AZD1222 COVID-19 vaccine. Germline V gene sequence: CDR1 KGHSH, CDR2 LQKENI. The CDR3 extends over 14 amino acids. V gave up 2 bases and J gave up 6 bases, with 8 bases separating them. Of note for this clone: The antigen is unknown.

Generated by immunoSEQ multiplex PCR, the TCRdb table keeps only in-frame clones and is missing some. Here the sample spans 150,000 to 200,000 clones, approximately 90% being singletons. Broader study findings: Regions 160-218 and 743-854 dominated among vaccine-associated CD4 TCRs spanning spike.

The source of this sequence is an adult who received the AZD1222 COVID-19 vaccine. The chain carries TRBV18 and TRBJ1-6; D call uncertain. The sequences come from peripheral blood, collected 28 days after the second AZD1222 dose. CDR3 in amino acids: CASSPAQFNSPLHF. The CDR3 nucleotides read TGTGCCAGCTCACCAGCGCAGTTTAATTCACCCCTCCACTTT.